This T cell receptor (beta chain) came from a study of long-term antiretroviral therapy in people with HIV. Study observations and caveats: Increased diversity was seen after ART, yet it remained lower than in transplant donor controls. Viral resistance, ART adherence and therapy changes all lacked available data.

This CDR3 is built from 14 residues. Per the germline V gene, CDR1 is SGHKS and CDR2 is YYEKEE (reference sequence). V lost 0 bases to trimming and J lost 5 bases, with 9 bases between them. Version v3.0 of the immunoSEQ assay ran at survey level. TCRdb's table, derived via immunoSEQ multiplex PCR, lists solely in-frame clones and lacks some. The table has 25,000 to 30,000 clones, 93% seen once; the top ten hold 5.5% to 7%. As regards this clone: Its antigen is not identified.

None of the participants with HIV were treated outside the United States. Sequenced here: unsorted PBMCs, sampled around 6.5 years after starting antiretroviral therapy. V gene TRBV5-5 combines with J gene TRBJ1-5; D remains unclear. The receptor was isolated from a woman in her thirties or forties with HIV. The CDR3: CASSLEGSDQPQHF. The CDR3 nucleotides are TGTGCCAGCAGCTTGGAAGGGTCGGATCAGCCCCAGCATTTT.